One T cell receptor beta chain is described in this entry. The germline gives CDR1 KGHSH, CDR2 LQKENI. The V segment lost 2 bases and the J segment 5 bases; nucleotides outside the gene matches: 9. The CDR3 totals 16 residues. Original analysis: Researchers report that nucleated cell counts were estimated from reference gene primer amplification. The data were produced by immunoSEQ multiplex PCR, yet TCRdb's version contains in-frame clones alone and is incomplete. V, J and clone size are taken as reported in that table, and D and trimming were inferred from the DNA itself. The sample consists of under 200,000 clones, roughly 83% of them appearing once. The entry originates in a study of blood T cell repertoires in COVID-19. Study context: T cells, B-cell-depleted T cells, or PBMCs supplied cDNA or gDNA.

Sequencing was performed on peripheral blood. The clonotype originates from a middle-aged woman with COVID-19, enrolled during active disease. The V gene is TRBV18, the J gene TRBJ1-5, with 7 positions matching TRBD1. DNA of the CDR3: TGTGCCAGCTCACCAGGCCCAGGGGGTGGGTATCAGCCCCAGCATTTT. Translating it yields CASSPGPGGGYQPQHF. Drawing the rest from reference TRBV18 and TRBJ1-5, the complete variable domain is NAGVMQNPRHLVRRRGQEARLRCSPMKGHSHVYWYRQLPEEGLKFMVYLQKENIIDESGMPKERFSAEFPKEGPSILRIQQVVRGDSAAYFCASSPGPGGGYQPQHFGDGTRLSIL.